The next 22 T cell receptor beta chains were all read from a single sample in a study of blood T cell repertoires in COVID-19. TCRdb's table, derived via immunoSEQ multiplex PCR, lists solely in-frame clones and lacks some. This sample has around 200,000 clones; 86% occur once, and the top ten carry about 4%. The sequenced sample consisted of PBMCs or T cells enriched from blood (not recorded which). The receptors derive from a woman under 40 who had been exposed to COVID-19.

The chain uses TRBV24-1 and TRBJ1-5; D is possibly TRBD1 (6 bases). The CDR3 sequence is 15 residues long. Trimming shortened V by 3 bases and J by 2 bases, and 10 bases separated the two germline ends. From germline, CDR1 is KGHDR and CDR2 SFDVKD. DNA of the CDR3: TGTGCCACCAGTGATGCAGGGGACGGCAATCAGCCCCAGCATTTT. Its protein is CATSDAGDGNQPQHF.

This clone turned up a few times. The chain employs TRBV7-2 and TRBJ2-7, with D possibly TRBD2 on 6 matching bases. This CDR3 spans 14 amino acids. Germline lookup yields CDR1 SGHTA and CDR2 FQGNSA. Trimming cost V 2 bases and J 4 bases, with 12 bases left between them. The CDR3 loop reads CASSLTRGGYEQYF. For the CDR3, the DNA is TGTGCCAGCAGCTTAACGCGGGGTGGTTACGAGCAGTACTTC.

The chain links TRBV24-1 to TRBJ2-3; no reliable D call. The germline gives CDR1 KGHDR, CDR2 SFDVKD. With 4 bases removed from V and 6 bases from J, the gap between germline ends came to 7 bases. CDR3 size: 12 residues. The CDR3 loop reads CATSDPLDTQYF. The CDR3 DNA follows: TGTGCCACCAGTGACCCACTGGATACGCAGTATTTT.

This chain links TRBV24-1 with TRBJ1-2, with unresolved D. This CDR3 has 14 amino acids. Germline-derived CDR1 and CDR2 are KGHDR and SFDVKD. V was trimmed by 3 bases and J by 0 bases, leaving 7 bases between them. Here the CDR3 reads CATSDHRANYGYTF. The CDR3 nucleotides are TGTGCCACCAGTGATCACAGAGCTAACTATGGCTACACCTTC.

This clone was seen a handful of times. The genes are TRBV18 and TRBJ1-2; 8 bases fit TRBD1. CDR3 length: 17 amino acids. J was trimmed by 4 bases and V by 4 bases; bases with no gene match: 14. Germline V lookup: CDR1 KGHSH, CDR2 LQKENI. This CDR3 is CASSLSHSTGDLYGYTF. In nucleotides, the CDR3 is TGTGCCAGCTCACTTTCACATTCGACAGGGGATCTCTATGGCTACACCTTC.

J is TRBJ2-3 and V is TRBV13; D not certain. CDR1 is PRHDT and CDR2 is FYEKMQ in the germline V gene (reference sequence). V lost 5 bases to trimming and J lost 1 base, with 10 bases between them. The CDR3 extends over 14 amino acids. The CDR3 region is CASSRVAGTDTQYF. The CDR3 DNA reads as TGTGCCAGCAGCCGGGTGGCAGGCACAGATACGCAGTATTTT. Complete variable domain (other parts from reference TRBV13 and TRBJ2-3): AAGVIQSPRHLIKEKRETATLKCYPIPRHDTVYWYQQGPGQDPQFLISFYEKMQSDKGSIPDRFSAQQFSDYHSELNMSSLELGDSALYFCASSRVAGTDTQYFGPGTRLTVL.

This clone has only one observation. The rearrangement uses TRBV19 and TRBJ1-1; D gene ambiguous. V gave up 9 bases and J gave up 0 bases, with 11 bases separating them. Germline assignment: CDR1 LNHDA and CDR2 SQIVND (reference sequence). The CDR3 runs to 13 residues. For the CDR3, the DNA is TGTGCCAGCGCGGGCAACTTGAACACTGAAGCTTTCTTT. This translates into CASAGNLNTEAFF.

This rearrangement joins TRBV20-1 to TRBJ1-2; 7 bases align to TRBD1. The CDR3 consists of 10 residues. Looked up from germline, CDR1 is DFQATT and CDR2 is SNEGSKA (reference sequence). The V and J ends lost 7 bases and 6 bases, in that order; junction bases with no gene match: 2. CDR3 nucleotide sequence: TGCAGTGTACAGGGGAATGGCTACACCTTC. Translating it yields CSVQGNGYTF.

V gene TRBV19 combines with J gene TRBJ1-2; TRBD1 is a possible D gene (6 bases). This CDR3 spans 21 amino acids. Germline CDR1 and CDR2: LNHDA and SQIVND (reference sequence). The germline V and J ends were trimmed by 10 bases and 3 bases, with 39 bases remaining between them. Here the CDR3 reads CATRARAGDLVTKGLHYGYTF. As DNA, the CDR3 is TGTGCCACCCGGGCACGGGCAGGGGATTTAGTTACTAAAGGGCTACACTATGGCTACACCTTC. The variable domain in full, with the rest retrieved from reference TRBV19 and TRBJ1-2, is DGGITQSPKYLFRKEGQNVTLSCEQNLNHDAMYWYRQDPGQGLRLIYYSQIVNDFQKGDIAEGYSVSREKKESFPLTVTSAQKNPTAFYLCATRARAGDLVTKGLHYGYTFGSGTRLTVV.

CDR3 sequence reads: CSASGGQGLSEQFF. For the CDR3, the DNA is TGCAGTGCTAGTGGAGGACAGGGGTTGAGTGAGCAGTTCTTC. The chain uses TRBV20-1 and TRBJ2-1, with 9 bases that match TRBD1. Germline CDR1 reads DFQATT; CDR2 reads SNEGSKA (reference sequence). The V gene end was trimmed by 3 bases and the J gene end by 9 bases; junction bases not matched to a gene: 9. CDR3 length equals 14 residues.

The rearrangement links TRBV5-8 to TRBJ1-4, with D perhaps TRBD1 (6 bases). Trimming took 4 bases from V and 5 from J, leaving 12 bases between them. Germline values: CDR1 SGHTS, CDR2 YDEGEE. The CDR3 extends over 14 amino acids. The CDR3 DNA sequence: TGTGCCAGCAGCCCTGGACAGCCAAATGAAAAACTGTTTTTT. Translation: CASSPGQPNEKLFF.

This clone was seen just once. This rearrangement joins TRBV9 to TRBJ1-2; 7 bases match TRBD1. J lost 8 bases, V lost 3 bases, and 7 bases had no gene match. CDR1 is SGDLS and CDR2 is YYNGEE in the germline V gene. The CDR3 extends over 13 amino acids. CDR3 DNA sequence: TGTGCCAGCAGCGCCCCTCGACAGGGCGGCTACACCTTC. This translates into CASSAPRQGGYTF.

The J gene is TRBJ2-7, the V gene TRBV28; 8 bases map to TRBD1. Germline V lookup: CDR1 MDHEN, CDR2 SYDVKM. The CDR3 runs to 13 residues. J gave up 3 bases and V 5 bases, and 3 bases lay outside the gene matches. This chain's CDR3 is CASSTDRVYEQYF. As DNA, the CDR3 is TGTGCCAGCAGTACGGACAGGGTCTACGAGCAGTACTTC.

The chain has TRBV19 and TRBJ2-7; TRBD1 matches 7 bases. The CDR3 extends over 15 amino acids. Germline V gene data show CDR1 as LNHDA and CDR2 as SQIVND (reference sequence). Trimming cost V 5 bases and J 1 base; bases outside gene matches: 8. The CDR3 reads CASSPRTGGSYEQYF. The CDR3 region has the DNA TGTGCCAGTAGTCCCAGGACAGGTGGTTCCTACGAGCAGTACTTC.

CDR3 bases: TGTGCCAGCAGCCAAGATTTGGGGGGAGACACTGAAGCTTTCTTT. As protein: CASSQDLGGDTEAFF. The rearrangement joins TRBV4-2 to TRBJ1-1; a weak D match, TRBD1 (5 bases). The CDR3 loop spans 15 amino acids. Germline CDR1 and CDR2: LGHNA and YNFKEQ. V was shortened by 0 bases and J by 3 bases, with 11 bases between the two germline ends.

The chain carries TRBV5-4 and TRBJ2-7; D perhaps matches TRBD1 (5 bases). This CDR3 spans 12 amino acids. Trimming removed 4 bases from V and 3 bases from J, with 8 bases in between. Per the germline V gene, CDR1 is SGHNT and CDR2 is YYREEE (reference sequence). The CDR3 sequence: CASSLDNYEQYF. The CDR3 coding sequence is TGTGCCAGCAGCCTGGACAACTACGAGCAGTACTTC.

The chain's CDR3 is CASSRTGVNTEAFF. As DNA, the CDR3 is TGTGCCAGCAGTCGGACAGGGGTGAACACTGAAGCTTTCTTT. The V call is TRBV21-1, the J call TRBJ1-1; the D call of TRBD1 is as the table states it, not checked on the DNA. TRBV21-1 is noted as a pseudogene. The CDR3 runs 14 residues.

CDR3 bases: TGTGCCAGCAGCCCCCCCCGGACAGGCCGCAATCAGCCCCAGCATTTT. Residues: CASSPPRTGRNQPQHF. The chain has TRBV3-1 (or the pseudogene TRBV3-2) and TRBJ1-5; 7 positions agree with TRBD1. The CDR3 runs to 16 residues. J gave up 2 bases and V 4 bases, and 8 bases lay outside the gene matches. Germline lookup yields CDR1 LGHDT and CDR2 YNNKEL (reference sequence).

CDR3 sequence reads: CASSGLTGGTDTQYF. CDR3 bases: TGCGCCAGCAGTGGGCTGACAGGGGGCACAGATACGCAGTATTTT. V is TRBV10-2 and J is TRBJ2-3, with 8 bases matching TRBD1. From germline, CDR1 is WSHSY and CDR2 SAAADI. J was trimmed by 1 base and V by 4 bases; bases with no gene match: 4. CDR3 length equals 15 residues.

CDR3 in amino acids: CASSQNDRGRGFNEKLFF. The CDR3 DNA follows: TGTGCCAGCAGTCAAAACGACAGGGGTAGAGGGTTTAATGAAAAACTGTTTTTT. J is TRBJ1-4 and V is TRBV6-7, with TRBD1 matching over 8 bases. TRBV6-7 qualifies as an ORF whose function is uncertain. The length of the CDR3 is 18 residues. V lost 5 bases to trimming and J lost 4 bases; unmatched junction nucleotides: 15.

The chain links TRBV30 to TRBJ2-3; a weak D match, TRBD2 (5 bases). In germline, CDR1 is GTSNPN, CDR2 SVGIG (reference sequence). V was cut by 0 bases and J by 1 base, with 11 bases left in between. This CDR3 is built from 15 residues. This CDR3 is CAWSVGLARTDTQYF. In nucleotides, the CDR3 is TGTGCCTGGAGTGTAGGTCTAGCTCGCACAGATACGCAGTATTTT.

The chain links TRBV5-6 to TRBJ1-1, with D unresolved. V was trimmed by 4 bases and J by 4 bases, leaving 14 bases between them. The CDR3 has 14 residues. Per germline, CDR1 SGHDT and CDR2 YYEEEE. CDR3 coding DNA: TGTGCCAGCAGCCTAAGAGGAGGTGGCACTGAAGCTTTCTTT. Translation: CASSLRGGGTEAFF.